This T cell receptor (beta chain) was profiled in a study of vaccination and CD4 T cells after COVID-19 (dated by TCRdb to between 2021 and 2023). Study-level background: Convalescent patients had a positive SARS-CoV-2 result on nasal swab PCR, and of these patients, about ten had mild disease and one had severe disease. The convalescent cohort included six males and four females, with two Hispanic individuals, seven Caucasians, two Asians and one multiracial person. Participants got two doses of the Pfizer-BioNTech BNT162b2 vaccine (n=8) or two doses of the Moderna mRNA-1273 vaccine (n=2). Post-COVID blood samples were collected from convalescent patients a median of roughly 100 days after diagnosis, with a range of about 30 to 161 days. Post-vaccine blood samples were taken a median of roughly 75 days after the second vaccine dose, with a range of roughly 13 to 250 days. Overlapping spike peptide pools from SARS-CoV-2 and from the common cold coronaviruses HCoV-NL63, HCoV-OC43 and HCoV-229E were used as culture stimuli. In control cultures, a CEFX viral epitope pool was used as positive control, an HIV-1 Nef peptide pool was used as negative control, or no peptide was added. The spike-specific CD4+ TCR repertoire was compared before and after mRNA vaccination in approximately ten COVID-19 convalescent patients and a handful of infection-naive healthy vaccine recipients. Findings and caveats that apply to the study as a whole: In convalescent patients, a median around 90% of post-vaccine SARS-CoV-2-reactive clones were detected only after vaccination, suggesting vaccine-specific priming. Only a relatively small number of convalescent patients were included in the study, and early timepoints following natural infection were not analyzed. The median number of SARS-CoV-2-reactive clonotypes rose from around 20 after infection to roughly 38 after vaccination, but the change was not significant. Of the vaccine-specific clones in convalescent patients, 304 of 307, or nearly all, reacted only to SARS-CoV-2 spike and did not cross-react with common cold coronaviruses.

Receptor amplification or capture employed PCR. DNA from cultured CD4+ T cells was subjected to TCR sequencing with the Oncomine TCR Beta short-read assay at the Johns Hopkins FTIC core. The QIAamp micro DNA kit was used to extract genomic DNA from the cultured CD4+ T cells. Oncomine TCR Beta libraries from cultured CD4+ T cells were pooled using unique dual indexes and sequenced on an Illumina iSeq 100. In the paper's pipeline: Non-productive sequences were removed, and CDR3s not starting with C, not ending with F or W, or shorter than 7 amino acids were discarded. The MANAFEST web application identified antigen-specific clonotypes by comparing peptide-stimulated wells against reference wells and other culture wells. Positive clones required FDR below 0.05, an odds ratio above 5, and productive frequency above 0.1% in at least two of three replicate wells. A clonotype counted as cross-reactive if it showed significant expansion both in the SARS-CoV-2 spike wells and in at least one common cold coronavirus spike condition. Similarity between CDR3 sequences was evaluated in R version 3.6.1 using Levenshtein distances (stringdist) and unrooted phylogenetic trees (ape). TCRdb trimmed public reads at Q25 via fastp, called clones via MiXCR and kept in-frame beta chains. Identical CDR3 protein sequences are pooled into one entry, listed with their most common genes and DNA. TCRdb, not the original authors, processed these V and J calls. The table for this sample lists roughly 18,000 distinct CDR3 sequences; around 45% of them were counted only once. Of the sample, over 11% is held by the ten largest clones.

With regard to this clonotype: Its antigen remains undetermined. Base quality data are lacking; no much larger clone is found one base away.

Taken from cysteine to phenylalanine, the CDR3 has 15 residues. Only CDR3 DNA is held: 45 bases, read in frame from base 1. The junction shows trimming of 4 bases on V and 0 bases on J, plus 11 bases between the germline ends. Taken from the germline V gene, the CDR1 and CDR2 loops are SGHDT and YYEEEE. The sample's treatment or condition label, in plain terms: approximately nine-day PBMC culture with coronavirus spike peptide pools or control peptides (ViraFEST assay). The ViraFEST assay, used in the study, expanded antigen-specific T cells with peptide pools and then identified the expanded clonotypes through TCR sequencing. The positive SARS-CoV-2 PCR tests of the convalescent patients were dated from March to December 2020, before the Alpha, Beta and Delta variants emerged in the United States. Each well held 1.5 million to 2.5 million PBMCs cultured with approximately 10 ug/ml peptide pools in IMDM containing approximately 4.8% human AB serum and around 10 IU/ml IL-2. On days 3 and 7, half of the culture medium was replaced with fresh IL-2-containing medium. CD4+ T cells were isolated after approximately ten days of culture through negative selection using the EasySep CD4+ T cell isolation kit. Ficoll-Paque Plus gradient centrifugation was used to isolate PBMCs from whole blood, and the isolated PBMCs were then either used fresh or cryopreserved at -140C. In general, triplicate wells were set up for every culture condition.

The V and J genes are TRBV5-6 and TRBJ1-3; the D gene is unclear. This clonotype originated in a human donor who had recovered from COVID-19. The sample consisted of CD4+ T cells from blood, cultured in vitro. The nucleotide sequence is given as TGTGCCAGCAGCCATCCGGGCCGCTCTGGAAACACCATATATTTT. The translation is CASSHPGRSGNTIYF.